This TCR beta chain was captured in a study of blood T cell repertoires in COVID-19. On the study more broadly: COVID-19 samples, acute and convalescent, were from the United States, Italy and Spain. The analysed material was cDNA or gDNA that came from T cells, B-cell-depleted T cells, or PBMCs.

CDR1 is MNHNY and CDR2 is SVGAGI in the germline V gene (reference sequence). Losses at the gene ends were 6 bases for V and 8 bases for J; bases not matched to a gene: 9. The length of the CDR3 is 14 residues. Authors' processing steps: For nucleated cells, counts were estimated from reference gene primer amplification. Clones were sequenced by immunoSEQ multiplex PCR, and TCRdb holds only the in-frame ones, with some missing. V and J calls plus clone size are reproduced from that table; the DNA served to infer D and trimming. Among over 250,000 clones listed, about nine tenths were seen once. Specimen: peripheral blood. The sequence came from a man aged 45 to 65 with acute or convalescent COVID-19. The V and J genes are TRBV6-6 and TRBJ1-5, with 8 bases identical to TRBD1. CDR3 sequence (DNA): TGTGCCAGCAGGAAGGACAGGGCGGGGGAGCCCCAGCATTTT. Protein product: CASRKDRAGEPQHF.